These 24 T cell receptor beta chains share one sample of origin, sequenced in a study of cytomegalovirus exposure and HLA in healthy donors. 13 Jbeta primers and 60 Vbeta primers were used for the PCR. Here immunoSEQ multiplex PCR was the method, and the copy in TCRdb shows in-frame clones only, minus some. The sample holds some 150,000 clones, around 74% seen once. The sequenced sample consisted of PBMCs. These receptors were collected from a female donor in good health and CMV-seronegative.

This clone was seen a few times. V is TRBV19 and J is TRBJ2-1; D ambiguous. The CDR3 runs to 13 residues. The V and J ends lost 5 bases and 5 bases respectively, with 10 bases between them. The germline V gene has CDR1 LNHDA and CDR2 SQIVND (reference sequence). CDR3 sequence: CASSLSQNNEQFF. CDR3 coding DNA: TGTGCCAGTAGTTTATCACAGAACAATGAGCAGTTCTTC.

V gene TRBV5-1 combines with J gene TRBJ2-7; 11 bases map to TRBD2. The germline V gene encodes CDR1 SGHRS and CDR2 YFSETQ. The ends lost 4 bases at V and 5 bases at J; junction bases unmatched: 8. The CDR3 has 15 residues. The CDR3 region has the DNA TGCGCCAGCAGCAGATCTAGCGGGGGGCACGACGAGCAGTACTTC. It encodes CASSRSSGGHDEQYF.

The V and J genes are TRBV6-1 and TRBJ1-5, with D tentatively TRBD1 (6 bases). With 7 bases removed from V and 4 bases from J, the gap between germline ends came to 11 bases. The CDR3 totals 13 residues. Germline V gives CDR1 MNHNS, CDR2 SASEGT. The CDR3: CASNRTVNQPQHF. The CDR3 bases are TGTGCCAGCAACAGGACAGTGAATCAGCCCCAGCATTTT.

The V call is TRBV2, the J call TRBJ1-1; TRBD1 aligns across 9 bases. With V trimmed by 10 bases and J by 5 bases, 11 bases remained unmatched. The CDR3 loop spans 14 amino acids. Germline assignment: CDR1 SNHLY and CDR2 FYNNEI. Here the CDR3 reads CANDLRTGETEAFF. The CDR3 DNA is TGTGCCAACGACCTCCGGACAGGGGAGACTGAAGCTTTCTTT.

Remarks on this clone: The sample carries other DNA sequences with the same CDR3. V usage is TRBV5-1 and J usage is TRBJ1-1, with D perhaps TRBD1 (6 bases). V was shortened by 1 base and J by 1 base, with 8 bases between the two germline ends. This CDR3 is built from 14 residues. CDR1 is SGHRS, CDR2 YFSETQ, per germline. The CDR3 reads CASSLTGQNTEAFF. The CDR3 DNA reads TGCGCCAGCAGCTTGACGGGACAGAACACTGAAGCTTTCTTT.

The rearrangement links TRBV7-3 to TRBJ2-7; 8 bases map to TRBD2. J lost 3 bases, V lost 5 bases, and 9 bases had no gene match. Germline assignment: CDR1 SGHTA and CDR2 FQGTGA. This CDR3 region has 15 residues. CDR3 in DNA: TGTGCCAGCAGCCAAACGGGGGGGGGAAGCTACGAGCAGTACTTC. This codes for CASSQTGGGSYEQYF.

V and J are TRBV7-9 and TRBJ1-2; D uncertain. The CDR3 extends over 12 amino acids. V lost 10 bases and J lost 0, with 9 bases in between. Germline CDR1 is SEHNR and CDR2 is FQNEAQ (reference sequence). The CDR3 bases are TGTGCCACCTCCCCCTCTAACTATGGCTACACCTTC. Encoded protein: CATSPSNYGYTF. The complete variable domain, with remaining parts taken from reference TRBV7-9 and TRBJ1-2, reads DTGVSQNPRHKITKRGQNVTFRCDPISEHNRLYWYRQTLGQGPEFLTYFQNEAQLEKSRLLSDRFSAERPKGSFSTLEIQRTEQGDSAMYLCATSPSNYGYTFGSGTRLTVV.

This chain links TRBV18 with TRBJ2-5; TRBD2 might be the D (5 bases). The CDR3 consists of 14 residues. V lost 4 bases and J 0 bases, leaving 9 bases between the germline ends. In germline, CDR1 is KGHSH, CDR2 LQKENI. In DNA form, the CDR3 reads TGTGCCAGCTCACGGGGTAGCGACCAAGAGACCCAGTACTTC. Protein product: CASSRGSDQETQYF.

The V call is TRBV19, the J call TRBJ1-5; no clear D. Germline V gene sequence: CDR1 LNHDA, CDR2 SQIVND (reference sequence). V was clipped by 1 base and J by 0 bases, with 13 bases between them. This CDR3 spans 17 amino acids. The DNA for the CDR3 is TGTGCCAGTAGTATAGCGCGGGGTCGTGTTAGCAATCAGCCCCAGCATTTT. Translation: CASSIARGRVSNQPQHF.

J is TRBJ1-6 and V is TRBV6-6, with a weak D call TRBD1 (6 bases). Germline V lookup: CDR1 MNHNY, CDR2 SVGAGI (reference sequence). The CDR3 is made up of 14 amino acids. The ends were cut back, 2 bases at V and 4 bases at J, with 6 bases in the middle. CDR3 in amino acids: CASSYTGYNSPLHF. CDR3 in DNA: TGTGCCAGCAGTTACACAGGGTATAATTCACCCCTCCACTTT.

This clone is a singleton in its sample. The chain carries TRBV30 and TRBJ2-7; TRBD2 aligns across 11 bases. Per germline, CDR1 GTSNPN and CDR2 SVGIG (reference sequence). V was pared by 4 bases and J by 13 bases, with 15 bases of the junction left unmatched. This CDR3 comprises 14 residues. In nucleotides, the CDR3 is TGTGCCTGGAATTCAGGACTAGCGGGCGAAGGGGATTACTTC. Its protein product is CAWNSGLAGEGDYF.

The chain joins TRBV29-1 to TRBJ2-1; TRBD2 aligns across 11 bases. This CDR3 is 12 amino acids long. Germline loops: CDR1 SQVTM, CDR2 ANQGSEA. V dropped 7 bases and J dropped 8; count of bases not matched to a gene: 4. CDR3 DNA: TGCAGCGGCGGACTAGCGGGCGATGAGCAGTTCTTC. It encodes CSGGLAGDEQFF.

The CDR3 region has the DNA TGTGCCAGCAGCTTAACTGGACAGGAACCTCATGGCTACACCTTC. This gives the protein CASSLTGQEPHGYTF. The gene calls are TRBV7-3 and TRBJ1-2; TRBD1 matches 7 bases. The germline V gene has CDR1 SGHTA and CDR2 FQGTGA. The trim removed 0 bases at V and 6 bases at J, leaving 7 bases unmatched. This CDR3 spans 15 amino acids.

A single count supports this clone. The rearrangement uses TRBV28 and TRBJ1-5; TRBD1 might be the D (5 bases). Germline V lookup: CDR1 MDHEN, CDR2 SYDVKM. Between the trimmed V and J ends, which lost 6 bases and 0 bases, there was a span of 12 bases. The CDR3 runs 15 residues. The CDR3 region has the DNA TGTGCCAGCAGACTGAGCGGGGCTAGCAATCAGCCCCAGCATTTT. This codes for CASRLSGASNQPQHF.

V and J are TRBV29-1 and TRBJ2-5; 8 nucleotides align to TRBD1. After removal of 5 bases from V and 5 bases from J, the junction contained 7 bases not matched to a gene. Germline V CDR1 and CDR2: SQVTM, ANQGSEA. This CDR3 spans 13 amino acids. The DNA for the CDR3 is TGCAGCGTTATGGACAGGGCTGGGGAGACCCAGTACTTC. Translation gives CSVMDRAGETQYF. The variable domain in full, completed from reference TRBV29-1 and TRBJ2-5, reads SAVISQKPSRDICQRGTSLTIQCQVDSQVTMMFWYRQQPGQSLTLIATANQGSEATYESGFVIDKFPISRPNLTFSTLTVSNMSPEDSSIYLCSVMDRAGETQYFGPGTRLLVL.

The V gene is TRBV28, the J gene TRBJ1-6; D uncertain. Germline V gene lookup returns CDR1 MDHEN and CDR2 SYDVKM. The CDR3 extends over 16 amino acids. The V end was cut by 3 bases, the J end by 7 bases, with 16 bases between. CDR3 nucleotide sequence: TGTGCCAGCAGTTTGTGGGCGGGTATTAGAAATTCACCCCTCCACTTT. Translating it yields CASSLWAGIRNSPLHF. Looking up the rest from reference TRBV28 and TRBJ1-6 gives the full variable domain: DVKVTQSSRYLVKRTGEKVFLECVQDMDHENMFWYRQDPGLGLRLIYFSYDVKMKEKGDIPEGYSVSREKKERFSLILESASTNQTSMYLCASSLWAGIRNSPLHFGNGTRLTVT.

This clone occurred a few times. This chain connects TRBV30 to TRBJ1-3; D is unresolved. Germline assignment: CDR1 GTSNPN and CDR2 SVGIG (reference sequence). The CDR3 consists of 11 residues. Trimming stripped 4 bases from V and 1 base from J, with 2 bases between. CDR3 protein: CAWISGNTIYF. As DNA, the CDR3 is TGTGCCTGGATATCTGGAAACACCATATATTTT.

The genes are TRBV4-3 and TRBJ2-1, with 7 bases fitting TRBD2. The ends lost 3 bases at V and 7 bases at J; junction bases unmatched: 12. CDR3 size: 16 residues. Germline CDR1 is LGHNA and CDR2 is YSLEER. CDR3 in DNA: TGCGCCAGCAGCCAGGAGACTAGCCTCAGTAATAATGAGCAGTTCTTC. Its protein product is CASSQETSLSNNEQFF.

The chain combines TRBV5-4 with TRBJ2-1; 15 bases are shared with TRBD2. CDR1 and CDR2 (germline): SGHNT, YYREEE (reference sequence). The CDR3 length is 15 residues. Trimming took 3 bases from V and 9 from J; bases not matched to a gene: 4. The CDR3 coding sequence is TGTGCCAGCAGCTCGGGACTAGCGGGGGGAACTGAGCAGTTCTTC. This translates into CASSSGLAGGTEQFF.

The chain recombines TRBV5-1 with TRBJ1-1, with D possibly matching TRBD1 (5 bases). Germline V lookup: CDR1 SGHRS, CDR2 YFSETQ. V lost 5 bases to trimming and J lost 7 bases, with 15 bases between them. This CDR3 has 13 residues. CDR3 in amino acids: CASRGGGSIEAFF. CDR3 sequence (DNA): TGCGCCAGCAGGGGCGGGGGATCCATTGAAGCTTTCTTT. The full variable domain, its missing parts supplied by reference TRBV5-1 and TRBJ1-1, is KAGVTQTPRYLIKTRGQQVTLSCSPISGHRSVSWYQQTPGQGLQFLFEYFSETQRNKGNFPGRFSGRQFSNSRSEMNVSTLELGDSALYLCASRGGGSIEAFFGQGTRLTVV.

The chain uses TRBV7-3 and TRBJ2-2; D unresolved. The ends were cut back, 3 bases at V and 6 bases at J, with 8 bases in the middle. The germline gives CDR1 SGHTA, CDR2 FQGTGA. The CDR3 has 13 amino acids. CDR3: CASSLRRSGELFF. In DNA, the CDR3 is TGTGCCAGCAGCTTGCGCAGGTCCGGGGAGCTGTTTTTT.

V and J are TRBV6-5 and TRBJ2-5; 10 bases align to TRBD1. Germline-derived CDR1 and CDR2 are MNHEY and SVGAGI. With 6 bases clipped from V and 6 bases from J, the junction kept 4 bases outside the gene matches. This CDR3 has 13 amino acids. CDR3 residues: CASRGQGQQTQYF. In DNA form, the CDR3 reads TGTGCCAGCAGGGGACAGGGGCAACAGACCCAGTACTTC.

The V and J genes are TRBV28 and TRBJ2-3; TRBD1 is a possible D gene (8 bases). Germline CDR1 reads MDHEN; CDR2 reads SYDVKM. Between the trimmed V and J ends, which lost 3 bases and 1 base, there was a span of 26 bases. CDR3 length: 20 amino acids. Here the CDR3 DNA reads TGTGCCAGCAGTTTGGGGGTCGGAGGGACAGGACTAGACCGCACAGATACGCAGTATTTT. It specifies CASSLGVGGTGLDRTDTQYF. The variable domain in full, completed from reference TRBV28 and TRBJ2-3, reads DVKVTQSSRYLVKRTGEKVFLECVQDMDHENMFWYRQDPGLGLRLIYFSYDVKMKEKGDIPEGYSVSREKKERFSLILESASTNQTSMYLCASSLGVGGTGLDRTDTQYFGPGTRLTVL.

This clone came up once. The CDR3: CASKLDRGYEQYF. CDR3 in DNA: TGTGCCAGCAAGTTAGACAGGGGATACGAGCAGTACTTC. The V call is TRBV6-5, the J call TRBJ2-5, with 8 bases identical to TRBD1. Judging by the DNA end, TRBJ2-7 fits better; the J call may be wrong. Germline CDR1 reads MNHEY; CDR2 reads SVGAGI. The CDR3 totals 13 residues.